A single sample gave rise to the 13 T cell receptor beta chains below, sequenced in a study of cytomegalovirus exposure and HLA in healthy donors (TCRdb year 2017). Libraries were made using the immunoSEQ multiplex PCR assay. For the multiplex PCR, a mixture combining 60 forward primers for TCR Vbeta segments and 13 reverse primers for TCR Jbeta segments was used. TCRdb limited this immuneACCESS table to in-frame rearrangements with V and J called. A share of clones is missing; checked studies link under half to unresolved V genes, and the rest is unexplained. This sample's records show approximately 110,000 clones. Of the sample, 1% falls within the top ten clones. The sample was PBMCs. The source of these receptors is a man aged 18 to 29 in good health and CMV-seronegative.

The chain employs TRBV9 and TRBJ2-5; TRBD2 aligns across 11 bases. The ends lost 4 bases at V and 4 bases at J; junction bases unmatched: 9. The V gene's germline CDR1 is SGDLS and CDR2 YYNGEE. The CDR3 runs 16 residues. CDR3 region: CASSSSGGSFAETQYF. The CDR3, as DNA: TGTGCCAGCAGCTCTAGCGGGGGGTCATTCGCAGAGACCCAGTACTTC.

V usage is TRBV29-1 and J usage is TRBJ1-5; 7 bases align to TRBD1. Unmatched junction bases numbered 6, after V lost 7 bases and J lost 3 bases. CDR1 and CDR2 from the germline V gene are SQVTM and ANQGSEA. This CDR3 has 13 residues. The CDR3 loop is CSARTGPNQPQHF. CDR3 coding DNA: TGCAGCGCGCGGACAGGTCCCAATCAGCCCCAGCATTTT.

The chain couples TRBV19 to TRBJ2-1; no firm D call. Trimming removed 4 bases at V and 4 bases at J, with 2 bases between. The CDR3 loop spans 11 amino acids. Per germline, CDR1 LNHDA and CDR2 SQIVND (reference sequence). CDR3 DNA sequence: TGTGCCAGTAGTACGTACAATGAGCAGTTCTTC. This translates into CASSTYNEQFF.

The chain couples TRBV5-1 to TRBJ2-7; TRBD2 might be the D (5 bases). Germline CDR1 is SGHRS and CDR2 is YFSETQ. Deletions cut 4 bases from V and 1 base from J, with 9 bases between. The CDR3 length is 13 residues. Here the CDR3 reads CASSEGFSYEQYF. CDR3 in DNA: TGCGCCAGCAGCGAGGGATTTTCCTACGAGCAGTACTTC.

The CDR3 protein is CASSYGGAGRGSPLHF. CDR3 DNA: TGTGCCAGCAGTTACGGGGGGGCAGGGAGAGGATCACCCCTCCACTTT. This chain uses TRBV6-5 with TRBJ1-6, with D possibly matching TRBD1 (6 bases). Germline CDR1 reads MNHEY; CDR2 reads SVGAGI. The CDR3 has 16 residues. Trimming removed 2 bases at V and 10 bases at J, with 18 bases between.

The V and J genes are TRBV7-9 and TRBJ1-2; no firm D call. The CDR3 covers 14 residues. The germline V gene encodes CDR1 SEHNR and CDR2 FQNEAQ (reference sequence). Between the trimmed V and J ends, which lost 3 bases and 6 bases, there was a span of 14 bases. CDR3 DNA sequence: TGTGCCAGCAGCTTGAGTGCGGTGGTAGATGGCTACACCTTC. Translation: CASSLSAVVDGYTF.

This chain links TRBV6-1 with TRBJ2-5; D possibly corresponds to TRBD2 (5 bases). Looked up from germline, CDR1 is MNHNS and CDR2 is SASEGT. The CDR3 has 16 residues. V was shortened by 4 bases and J by 7 bases, with 22 bases between the two germline ends. The CDR3 sequence is CASSVTMARSAGTQYF. For the CDR3, the DNA is TGTGCCAGCAGTGTTACTATGGCGCGAAGTGCGGGGACCCAGTACTTC.

This chain links TRBV9 with TRBJ1-4, with D hard to call. The CDR3 length is 14 residues. Germline CDR1 and CDR2: SGDLS and YYNGEE. V shed 0 bases and J shed 7 bases, with 10 bases lying between them. The CDR3 sequence: CASSVGGRSEKLFF. In DNA form, the CDR3 reads TGTGCCAGCAGCGTAGGAGGTAGGAGTGAAAAACTGTTTTTT.

The chain joins TRBV4-1 to TRBJ2-5; unclear D gene. Per the germline V gene, CDR1 is MGHRA and CDR2 is YSYEKL. V was shortened by 0 bases and J by 6 bases, with 5 bases between the two germline ends. This CDR3 has 12 amino acids. In DNA form, the CDR3 reads TGCGCCAGCAGCCAAGATTTAAAGACCCAGTACTTC. Translated: CASSQDLKTQYF.

J is TRBJ1-6 and V is TRBV19; 7 bases are a match to TRBD1. Trimming removed 8 bases from V and 15 bases from J; junction bases left unmatched: 16. The CDR3 is 14 amino acids. Germline lookup yields CDR1 LNHDA and CDR2 SQIVND (reference sequence). CDR3 DNA: TGTGCCAGTGGCTCCGGGACAGCCCCTGGTGGCCTCCACTTT. It is translated as CASGSGTAPGGLHF.

CDR3 sequence reads: CASSINSRGNYGYTF. The DNA of the CDR3 is TGTGCCAGCAGCATAAACAGTAGGGGTAACTATGGCTACACCTTC. The chain couples TRBV7-2 to TRBJ1-2; tentative D call: TRBD1 (5 bases). V shed 5 bases and J shed 1 base, with 14 bases lying between them. Germline CDR1 SGHTA, CDR2 FQGNSA. The CDR3 has 15 residues.

J is TRBJ1-2 and V is TRBV6-1, with 8 positions matching TRBD1. Germline CDR1 reads MNHNS; CDR2 reads SASEGT. The CDR3 covers 14 residues. With 6 bases clipped from V and 4 bases from J, the junction kept 7 bases outside the gene matches. Written as DNA, the CDR3 is TGTGCCAGCAGCAAGGGACAGGAGCCCTATGGCTACACCTTC. Its protein product is CASSKGQEPYGYTF.

V and J are TRBV5-8 and TRBJ1-4, with a possible D match to TRBD1 (6 bases). This CDR3 contains 16 residues. Trimming pared 4 bases from V and 1 base from J, leaving 14 bases between. Germline V gene lookup returns CDR1 SGHTS and CDR2 YDEGEE. The CDR3 DNA reads as TGTGCCAGCAGCCCGTACCGGACAGAAACTAATGAAAAACTGTTTTTT. Its protein product is CASSPYRTETNEKLFF.